This T cell receptor (beta chain) originates from a study of T cells in tuberculosis. Regarding the study as a whole: Low-affinity CD1B-GMM tetramer-binding T cells may have been missed.

This clone turned up a few times. CDR1 is SEHNR and CDR2 is FQNEAQ in the germline V gene (reference sequence). V lost 4 bases to trimming and J lost 3 bases, with 10 bases between them. The CDR3 spans 13 residues. No alpha-beta pairing information exists for these sequences. Sequenced by immunoSEQ multiplex PCR; TCRdb stores in-frame clones only, minus some. Found here are nearly 60,000 clones, roughly 87% of them singletons; the top ten hold 21%. Sorting used thawed, overnight-rested PBMC stained with anti-CD3, a viability dye and GMM-loaded CD1B tetramer. CD1B tetramers were loaded with Rhodococcus equi-derived C32 glucose monomycolate. Tetramer-sorted PBMC had been CD14 monocyte-depleted before freezing.

This clonotype was obtained from an adult woman with latent tuberculosis. The sequenced sample was CD1b-GMM tetramer-negative cells sorted from PBMCs. The gene calls are TRBV7-9 and TRBJ2-7; D ambiguous. DNA for the CDR3: TGTGCCAGCAGCTCCCTAACCGGCTACGAGCAGTACTTC. Protein product: CASSSLTGYEQYF.